There are a few counts of the clone carrying this T cell receptor (beta chain). Molecular barcoding with unique molecular identifiers was used for the TCRbeta library. TCRdb processed the PCR reads anew with MiXCR; each CDR3 protein has one entry. This repertoire shows a few hundred thousand distinct CDR3 sequences, around 13% found once; its top ten account for 2.2%. These data come from a study of T-cell reconstitution after alpha-beta-depleted transplantation in children. Germline V gene data show CDR1 as ENHRY and CDR2 as SYGVKD. Trimming took 3 bases from V and 11 from J; bases not matched to a gene: 10. The CDR3 is made up of 14 amino acids.

The chain carries TRBV10-3 and TRBJ2-4, with 7 bases lining up with TRBD2. Sequenced here: PBMCs, mostly from graft donor cells, sampled 360 days after TCRalphabeta/CD19-depleted stem cell transplant. This TCR came from a male patient between 5 and 17 years old who had a stem cell transplant for acute myeloid leukemia, so the T cells may come from the graft donor. Written as DNA, the CDR3 is TGTGCCATCAGTGAACCCCAGAAAACTAGCGTTCAGTACTTC. Amino acid sequence: CAISEPQKTSVQYF.